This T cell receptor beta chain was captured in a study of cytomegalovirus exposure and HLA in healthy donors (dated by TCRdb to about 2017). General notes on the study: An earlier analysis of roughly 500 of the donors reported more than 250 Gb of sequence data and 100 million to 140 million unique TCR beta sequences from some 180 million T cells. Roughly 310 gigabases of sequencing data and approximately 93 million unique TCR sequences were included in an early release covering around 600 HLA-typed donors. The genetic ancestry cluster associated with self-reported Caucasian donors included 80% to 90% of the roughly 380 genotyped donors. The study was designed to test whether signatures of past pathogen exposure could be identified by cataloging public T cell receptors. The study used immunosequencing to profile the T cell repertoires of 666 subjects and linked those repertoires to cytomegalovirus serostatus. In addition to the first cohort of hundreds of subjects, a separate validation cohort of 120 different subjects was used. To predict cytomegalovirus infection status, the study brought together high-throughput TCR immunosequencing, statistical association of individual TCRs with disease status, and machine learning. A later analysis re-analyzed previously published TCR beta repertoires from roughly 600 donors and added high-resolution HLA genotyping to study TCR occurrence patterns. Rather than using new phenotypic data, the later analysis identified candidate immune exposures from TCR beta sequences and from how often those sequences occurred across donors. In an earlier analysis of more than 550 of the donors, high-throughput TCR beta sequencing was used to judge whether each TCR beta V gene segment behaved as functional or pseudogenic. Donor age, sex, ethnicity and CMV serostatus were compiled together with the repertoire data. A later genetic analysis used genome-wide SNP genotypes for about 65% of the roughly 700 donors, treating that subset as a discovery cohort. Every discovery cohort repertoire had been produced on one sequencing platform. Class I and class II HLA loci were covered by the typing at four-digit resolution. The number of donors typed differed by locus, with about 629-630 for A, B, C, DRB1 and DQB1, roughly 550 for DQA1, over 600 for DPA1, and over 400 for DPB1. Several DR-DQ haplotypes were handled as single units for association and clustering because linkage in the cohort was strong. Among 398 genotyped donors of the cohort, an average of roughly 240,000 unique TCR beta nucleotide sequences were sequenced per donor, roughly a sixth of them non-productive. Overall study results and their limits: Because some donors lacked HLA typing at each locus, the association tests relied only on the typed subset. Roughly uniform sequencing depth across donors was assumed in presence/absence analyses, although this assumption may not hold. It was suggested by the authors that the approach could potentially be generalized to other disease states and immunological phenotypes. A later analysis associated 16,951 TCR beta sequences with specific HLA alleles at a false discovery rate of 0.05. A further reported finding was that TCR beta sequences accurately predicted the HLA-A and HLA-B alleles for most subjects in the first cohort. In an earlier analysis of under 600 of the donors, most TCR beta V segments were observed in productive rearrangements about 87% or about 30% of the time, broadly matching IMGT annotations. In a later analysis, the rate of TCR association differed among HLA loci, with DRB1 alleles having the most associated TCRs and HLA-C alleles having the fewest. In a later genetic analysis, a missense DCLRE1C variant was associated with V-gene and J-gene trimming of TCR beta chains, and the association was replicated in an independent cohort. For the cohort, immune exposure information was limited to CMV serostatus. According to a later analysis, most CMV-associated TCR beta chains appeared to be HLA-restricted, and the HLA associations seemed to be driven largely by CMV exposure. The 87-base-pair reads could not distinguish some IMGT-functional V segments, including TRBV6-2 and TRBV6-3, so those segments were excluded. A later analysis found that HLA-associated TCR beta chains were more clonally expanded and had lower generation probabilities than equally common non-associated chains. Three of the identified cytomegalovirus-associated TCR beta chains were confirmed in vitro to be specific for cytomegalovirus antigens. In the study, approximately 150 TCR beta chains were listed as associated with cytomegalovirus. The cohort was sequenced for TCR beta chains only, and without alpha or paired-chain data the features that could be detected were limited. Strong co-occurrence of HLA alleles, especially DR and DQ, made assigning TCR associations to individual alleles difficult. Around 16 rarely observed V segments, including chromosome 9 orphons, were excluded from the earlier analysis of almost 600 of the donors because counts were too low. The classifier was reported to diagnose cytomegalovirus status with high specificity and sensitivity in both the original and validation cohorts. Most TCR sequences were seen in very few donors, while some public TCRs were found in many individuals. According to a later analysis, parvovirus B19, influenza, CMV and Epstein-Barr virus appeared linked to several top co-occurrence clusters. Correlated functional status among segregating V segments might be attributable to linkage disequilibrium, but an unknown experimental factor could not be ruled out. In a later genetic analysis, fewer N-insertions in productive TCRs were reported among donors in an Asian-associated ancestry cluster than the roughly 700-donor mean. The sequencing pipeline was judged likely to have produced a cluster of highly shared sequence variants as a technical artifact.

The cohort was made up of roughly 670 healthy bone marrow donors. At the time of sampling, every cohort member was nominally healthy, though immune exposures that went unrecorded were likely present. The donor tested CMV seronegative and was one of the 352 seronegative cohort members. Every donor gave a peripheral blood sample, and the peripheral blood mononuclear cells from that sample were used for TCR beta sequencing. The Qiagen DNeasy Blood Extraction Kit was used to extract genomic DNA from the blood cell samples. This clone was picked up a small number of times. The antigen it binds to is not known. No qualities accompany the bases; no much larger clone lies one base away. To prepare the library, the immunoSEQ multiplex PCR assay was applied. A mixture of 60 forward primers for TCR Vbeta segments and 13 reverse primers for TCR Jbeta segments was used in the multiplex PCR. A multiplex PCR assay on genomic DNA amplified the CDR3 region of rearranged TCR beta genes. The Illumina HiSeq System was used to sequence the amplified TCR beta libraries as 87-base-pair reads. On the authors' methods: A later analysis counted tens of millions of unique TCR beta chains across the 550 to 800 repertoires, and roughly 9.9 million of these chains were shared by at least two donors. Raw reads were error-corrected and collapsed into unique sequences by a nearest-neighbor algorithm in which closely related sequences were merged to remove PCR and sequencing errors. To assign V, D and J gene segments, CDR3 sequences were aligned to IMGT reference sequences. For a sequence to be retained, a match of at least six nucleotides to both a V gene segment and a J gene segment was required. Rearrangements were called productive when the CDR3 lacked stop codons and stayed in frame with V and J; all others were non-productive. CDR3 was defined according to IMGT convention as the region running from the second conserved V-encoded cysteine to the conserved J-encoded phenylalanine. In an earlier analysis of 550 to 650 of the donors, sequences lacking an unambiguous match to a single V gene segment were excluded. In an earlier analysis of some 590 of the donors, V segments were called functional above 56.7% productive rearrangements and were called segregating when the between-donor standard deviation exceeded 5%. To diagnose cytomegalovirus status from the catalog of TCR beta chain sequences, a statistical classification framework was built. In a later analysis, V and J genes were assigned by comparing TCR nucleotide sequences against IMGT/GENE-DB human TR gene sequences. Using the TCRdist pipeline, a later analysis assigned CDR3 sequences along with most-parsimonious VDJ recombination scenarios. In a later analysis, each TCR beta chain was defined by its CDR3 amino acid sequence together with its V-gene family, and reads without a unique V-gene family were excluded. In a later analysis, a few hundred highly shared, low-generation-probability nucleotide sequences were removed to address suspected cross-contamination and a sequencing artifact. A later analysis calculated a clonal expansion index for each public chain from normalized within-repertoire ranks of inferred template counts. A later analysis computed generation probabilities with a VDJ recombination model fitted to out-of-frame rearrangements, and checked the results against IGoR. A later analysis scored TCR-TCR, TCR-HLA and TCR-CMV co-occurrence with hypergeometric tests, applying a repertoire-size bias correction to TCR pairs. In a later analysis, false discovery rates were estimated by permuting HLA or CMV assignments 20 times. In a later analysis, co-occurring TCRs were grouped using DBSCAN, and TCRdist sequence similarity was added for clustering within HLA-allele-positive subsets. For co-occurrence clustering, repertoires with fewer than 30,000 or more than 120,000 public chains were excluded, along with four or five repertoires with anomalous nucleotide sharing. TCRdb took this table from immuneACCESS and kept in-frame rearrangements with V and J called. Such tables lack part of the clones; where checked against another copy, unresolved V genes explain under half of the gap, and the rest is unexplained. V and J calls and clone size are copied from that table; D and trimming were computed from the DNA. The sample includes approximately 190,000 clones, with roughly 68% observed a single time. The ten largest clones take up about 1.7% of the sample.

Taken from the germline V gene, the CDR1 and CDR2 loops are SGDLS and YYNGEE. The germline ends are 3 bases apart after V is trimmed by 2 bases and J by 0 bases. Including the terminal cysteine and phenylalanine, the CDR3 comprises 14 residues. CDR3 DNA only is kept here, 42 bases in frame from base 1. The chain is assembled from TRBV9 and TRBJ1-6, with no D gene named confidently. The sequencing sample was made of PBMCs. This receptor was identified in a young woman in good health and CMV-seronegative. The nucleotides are TGTGCCAGCAGCGTGAGCTCCTATAATTCACCCCTCCACTTT. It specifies CASSVSSYNSPLHF.